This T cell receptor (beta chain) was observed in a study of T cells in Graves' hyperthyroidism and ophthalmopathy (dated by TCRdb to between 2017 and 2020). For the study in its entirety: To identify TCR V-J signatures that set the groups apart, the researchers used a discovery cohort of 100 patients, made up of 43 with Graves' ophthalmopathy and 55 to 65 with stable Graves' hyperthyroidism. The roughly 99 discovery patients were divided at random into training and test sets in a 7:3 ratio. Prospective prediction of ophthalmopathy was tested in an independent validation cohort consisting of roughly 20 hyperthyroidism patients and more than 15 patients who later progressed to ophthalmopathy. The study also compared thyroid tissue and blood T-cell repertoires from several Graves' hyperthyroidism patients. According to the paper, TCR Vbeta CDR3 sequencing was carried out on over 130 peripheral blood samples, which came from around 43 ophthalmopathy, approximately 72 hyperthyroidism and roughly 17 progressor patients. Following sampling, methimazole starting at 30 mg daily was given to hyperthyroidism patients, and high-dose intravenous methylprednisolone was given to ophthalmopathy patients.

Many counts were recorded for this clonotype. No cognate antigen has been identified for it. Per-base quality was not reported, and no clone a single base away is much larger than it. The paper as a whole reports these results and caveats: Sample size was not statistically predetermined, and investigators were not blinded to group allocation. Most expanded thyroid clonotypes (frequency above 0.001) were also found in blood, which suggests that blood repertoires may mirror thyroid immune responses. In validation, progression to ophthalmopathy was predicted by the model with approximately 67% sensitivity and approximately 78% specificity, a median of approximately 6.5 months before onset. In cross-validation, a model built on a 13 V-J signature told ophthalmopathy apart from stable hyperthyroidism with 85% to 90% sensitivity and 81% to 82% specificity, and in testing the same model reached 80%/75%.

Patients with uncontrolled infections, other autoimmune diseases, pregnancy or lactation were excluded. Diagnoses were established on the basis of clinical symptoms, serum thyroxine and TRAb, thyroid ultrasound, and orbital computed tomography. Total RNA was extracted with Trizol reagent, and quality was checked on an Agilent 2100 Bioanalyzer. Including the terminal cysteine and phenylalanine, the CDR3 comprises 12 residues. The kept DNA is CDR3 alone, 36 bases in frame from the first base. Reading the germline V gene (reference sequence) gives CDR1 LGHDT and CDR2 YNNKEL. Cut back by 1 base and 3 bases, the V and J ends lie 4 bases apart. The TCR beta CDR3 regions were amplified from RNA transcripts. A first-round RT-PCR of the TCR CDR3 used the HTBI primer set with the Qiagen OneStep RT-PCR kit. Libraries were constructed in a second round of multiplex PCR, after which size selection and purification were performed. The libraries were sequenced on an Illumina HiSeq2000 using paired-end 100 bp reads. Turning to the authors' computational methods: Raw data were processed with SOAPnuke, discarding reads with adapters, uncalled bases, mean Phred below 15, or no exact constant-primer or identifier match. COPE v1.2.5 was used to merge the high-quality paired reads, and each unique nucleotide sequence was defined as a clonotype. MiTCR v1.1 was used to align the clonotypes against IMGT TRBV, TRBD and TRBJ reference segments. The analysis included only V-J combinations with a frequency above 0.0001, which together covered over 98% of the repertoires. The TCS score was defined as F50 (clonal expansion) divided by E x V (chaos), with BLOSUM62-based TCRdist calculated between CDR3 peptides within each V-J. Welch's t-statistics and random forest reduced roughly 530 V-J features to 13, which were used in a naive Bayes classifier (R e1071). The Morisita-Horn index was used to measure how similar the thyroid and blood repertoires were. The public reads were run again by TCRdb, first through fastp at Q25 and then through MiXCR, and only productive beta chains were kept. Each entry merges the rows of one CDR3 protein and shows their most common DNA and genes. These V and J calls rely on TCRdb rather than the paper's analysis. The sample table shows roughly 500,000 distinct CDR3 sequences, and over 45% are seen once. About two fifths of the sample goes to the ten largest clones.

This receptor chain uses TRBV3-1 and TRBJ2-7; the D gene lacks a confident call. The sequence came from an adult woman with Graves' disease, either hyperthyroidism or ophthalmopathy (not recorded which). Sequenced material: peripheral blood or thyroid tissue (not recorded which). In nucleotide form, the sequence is TGTGCCAGCAGCCAAGGGGGCTACGAGCAGTACTTC. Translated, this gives CASSQGGYEQYF.